This T cell receptor (beta chain) derives from a study of blood T cell repertoires in COVID-19 (TCRdb year 2020). Notes on the research overall: The collaborator samples originated in the United States, Italy and Spain and spanned the acute and convalescent phases of COVID-19. The prospective study material was composed of cDNA or gDNA derived from T cells, B-cell-depleted T cells, or PBMCs. Subjects who had been exposed to COVID-19, were actively infected with it, or had recovered from it provided the deeply sampled blood TCRbeta repertoires that made up the dataset. The repertoires were made available in a free public database intended to serve as a resource for research on the immune response to SARS-CoV-2. The samples were drawn from the first 160 participants of the ongoing ImmuneRACE study and from 1,254 subjects provided by 6 global collaborators. Sample metadata almost always included a de-identified subject ID, COVID-19 status, age in years and sex. Where available, HLA class I and class II types were obtained from metadata supplied by the sample provider rather than from assay-based typing.

Turning to this clone: Which antigen it targets is not known. No much larger clonotype is one base removed from it; base qualities were not supplied.

Overall study outcomes, separate from this receptor: The amount of clinical and demographic metadata varied by source and participant and was provided uncurated.

Whole blood was collected in K2EDTA tubes by collaborating institutions according to the institutions' own protocols. For TCRbeta analysis, collaborators shipped samples as frozen whole blood, isolated PBMCs, or DNA extracted from either of those sample types. The immunoSEQ Assay, a bias-controlled multiplex PCR, was used to amplify TCRbeta CDR3 regions from genomic DNA. The source study handled its data this way. Within the assay, amplification of reference gene primers was used to estimate how many nucleated cells each sample contained. Sequence reads were collapsed and filtered to measure the absolute abundance of every unique TCRbeta CDR3 rearrangement. For each sample, productive Simpson clonality was calculated as the square root of Simpson's diversity index over productive rearrangements. This immuneACCESS table, as held by TCRdb, lists in-frame sequences with V and J called but not all clones. Of the missing ones, under half trace to an unresolved V gene in checked studies; the others have no known cause. That table is the source of V, J and clone size, and D and trimming were worked out from the DNA. The table for this sample lists 80,000 to 95,000 clones; under 90% of them were counted only once. In total, the top ten clones hold roughly two fifths of the sample.

Reading from cysteine to phenylalanine, the CDR3 counts 13 amino acids. Of all the DNA, just the CDR3 is kept, 39 bases in frame from base 1. According to the germline V gene (reference sequence), CDR1 reads PRHDT and CDR2 reads FYEKMQ. V was cut back by 4 bases and J by 7 bases, leaving a gap of 10 bases between them. This TCR was recovered from a man aged 80 or over with acute or convalescent COVID-19. The material sequenced was peripheral blood. The rearranged chain carries TRBV13 and TRBJ2-2, with no reliable assignment of the D segment. The CDR3 reads as follows: CASSSGLFGELFF. The DNA sequence follows: TGTGCCAGCAGCTCGGGTCTCTTCGGGGAGCTGTTTTTT. Supplemented by the reference TRBV13 and TRBJ2-2 proteins around the CDR3, the complete variable domain is AAGVIQSPRHLIKEKRETATLKCYPIPRHDTVYWYQQGPGQDPQFLISFYEKMQSDKGSIPDRFSAQQFSDYHSELNMSSLELGDSALYFCASSSGLFGELFFGEGSRLTVL.